Listed below are T cell receptor beta chains from one sample, sequenced in a study of blood T cells in healthy people across ages. TCRdb re-called the 5' RACE reads with MiXCR, one entry per CDR3 protein. The repertoire consists of about 720,000 distinct CDR3 sequences, with approximately 22% occurring once and the leading ten covering 20% to 25%. Sequencing was carried out using blood. These receptors were collected from a man aged 65-85 years in good health. The CDR3 runs from the conserved cysteine through the conserved F or W.

V: TRBV10-3
length: 15
J: TRBJ2-3
CDR3: CAISSSAGGTDTQYF

V: TRBV19
length: 13
J: TRBJ1-1
CDR3: CASRAELNTEAFF

V: TRBV20-1
length: 14
J: TRBJ2-7
CDR3: CSAGDRGFSYEQYF

V: TRBV25-1
length: 13
J: TRBJ1-1
CDR3: CASSELGDTEAFF

V: TRBV12-3/TRBV12-4
length: 15
J: TRBJ2-5
CDR3: CASSLGTAGQETQYF

V: TRBV7-2
length: 13
J: -
CDR3: CASNLVGTYEQYF

V: TRBV14
length: 15
J: TRBJ2-5
CDR3: CASSPPGTVPRTQYF

V: TRBV6-6
length: 13
J: TRBJ1-3
CDR3: CASTRGEGNTIYF

V: TRBV6-5
length: 16
J: TRBJ2-1
CDR3: CASSYSLAGDSSEQFF

V: TRBV3-1
length: 11
J: TRBJ2-5
CDR3: CASSQAGTQYF

V: TRBV6-4
length: 14
J: TRBJ2-6
CDR3: CASSTGTGANVLTF

V: TRBV20-1
length: 13
J: TRBJ2-1
CDR3: CSASSGIYNEQFF

V: TRBV6-6
length: 16
J: TRBJ1-4
CDR3: CASSYSAGGTNEKLFF

V: TRBV7-2
length: 15
J: TRBJ2-2
CDR3: CASRPGLPHTGELFF

V: TRBV18
length: 18
J: TRBJ2-6
CDR3: CASSRRQGNYAGANVLTF